The 25 T cell receptor beta chains in this list originate from one sample, sequenced in a study of metastatic and nonmetastatic thyroid tumors. Thyroid surgery was preceded by no treatment in any patient. With MiXCR, TCRdb called clones anew from the PCR reads. The table has over 65,000 clones, under 15% seen once. The sequenced sample consisted of tumor tissue. The receptor set was obtained from a female donor with papillary thyroid cancer or a benign thyroid nodule (not recorded which). Some clones in this sample may be carry-over from other donors' samples.

This clone was counted ten times or more. Within the sample, other DNA sequences also encode this same CDR3. The chain couples TRBV5-4 to TRBJ2-3, with 10 bases that match TRBD2. Germline CDR1 SGHNT, CDR2 YYREEE (reference sequence). V lost 3 bases and J lost 2; bases outside the gene matches: 9. The length of the CDR3 is 17 residues. The CDR3 DNA is TGTGCCAGCAGCTCGCTACTAGCGGGAAGGAACACAGATACGCAGTATTTT. Translating it yields CASSSLLAGRNTDTQYF.

In this sample, this clone turned up a few times. The J gene is TRBJ2-5, the V gene TRBV5-1; the D gene is possibly TRBD1 (6 bases). V was pared by 3 bases and J by 0 bases, with 18 bases between. CDR1 is SGHRS and CDR2 is YFSETQ in the germline V gene. The CDR3 consists of 17 residues. The CDR3 sequence: CASSSGVLQGHQETQYF. The CDR3 DNA sequence: TGCGCCAGCAGCTCGGGCGTCCTACAGGGCCACCAAGAGACCCAGTACTTC.

This clone was detected only a few times. The chain is built from TRBV6-1 and TRBJ2-2, with D perhaps TRBD1 (6 bases). This CDR3 has 16 residues. V was trimmed by 6 bases and J by 2 bases, leaving 16 bases between them. Germline V CDR1 and CDR2: MNHNS, SASEGT. This CDR3 is CASRTQGFGNTGELFF. The CDR3 DNA reads as TGTGCCAGCAGAACCCAGGGGTTTGGTAACACCGGGGAGCTGTTTTTT.

As to this clone: Being one base from a much bigger clone, this may be a read error. The rearrangement uses TRBV11-2 and TRBJ2-3, with a possible D match to TRBD2 (6 bases). V lost 2 bases to trimming and J lost 6 bases, with 12 bases between them. There are 14 residues in the CDR3. The V gene's germline CDR1 is SGHAT and CDR2 FQNNGV. The CDR3 here is CASSLYGGWDTQYF. The CDR3 DNA reads as TGTGCCAGCAGCTTATATGGAGGGTGGGATACGCAGTATTTT.

This clone has more than one count but fewer than ten. This could be a read error, since a much larger clone is one nucleotide away. The chain is built from TRBV12-3 or TRBV12-4 and TRBJ2-5; TRBD1 agrees at 7 bases. J gave up 5 bases and V 5 bases, and 14 bases lay outside the gene matches. The CDR3 has 16 residues. Here the CDR3 reads CASSQPRLVQGETQYF. CDR3 sequence (DNA): TGTGCCAGCAGTCAACCGCGATTAGTACAGGGGGAGACCCAGTACTTC.

This clone was seen a few times. The chain links TRBV6-1 to TRBJ1-6; D unclear. With 5 bases removed from V and 8 bases from J, the gap between germline ends came to 16 bases. Germline V gene lookup returns CDR1 MNHNS and CDR2 SASEGT. The CDR3 has 15 residues. The CDR3 sequence is CASSIMKGRDSPLHF. The CDR3 region has the DNA TGTGCCAGCAGTATAATGAAAGGACGGGATTCACCCCTCCACTTT.

This clone was seen ten or more times. The CDR3 here is CASSSHTGTQYF. The DNA of the CDR3 is TGTGCCAGCAGTTCCCATACAGGGACGCAGTATTTT. The rearrangement links TRBV27 to TRBJ2-3; perhaps TRBD1 as D (6 bases). With 4 bases removed from V and 9 bases from J, the gap between germline ends came to 11 bases. Germline V CDR1 and CDR2: MNHEY, SMNVEV (reference sequence). The CDR3 runs 12 residues.

This clone was recorded at least ten times. Other DNA sequences in the sample encode the same CDR3. The rearrangement uses TRBV19 and TRBJ2-5; D possibly uses TRBD1 or TRBD2 (6 bases each). Trimming left V 5 bases short and J 2 bases short, with 15 bases between. Per the germline V gene, CDR1 is LNHDA and CDR2 is SQIVND (reference sequence). This CDR3 region has 15 residues. The CDR3 DNA follows: TGTGCCAGTAGTCCCATCGGGGGACAACAAGAGACCCAGTACTTC. This sequence encodes CASSPIGGQQETQYF.

This clone was recorded at least ten times. This chain uses TRBV6-1 with TRBJ2-3; D perhaps matches TRBD2 (5 bases). Trimming took off 2 bases at V and 0 bases at J, with 9 bases between the two ends. CDR1 and CDR2 (germline): MNHNS, SASEGT. This CDR3 is 15 amino acids long. CDR3: CASSELRTSTDTQYF. The DNA of the CDR3 is TGTGCCAGCAGTGAACTCCGGACTAGCACAGATACGCAGTATTTT.

In the case of this clone: A much more abundant neighbour one base away suggests this may be a read error. The chain links TRBV6-1 to TRBJ1-2; no clear D. CDR3 size: 12 residues. Trimming cost V 5 bases and J 5 bases, with 9 bases left between them. Germline V gene data show CDR1 as MNHNS and CDR2 as SASEGT. CDR3 DNA: TGTGCCAGCAGTCCGTCGCAGTATGGCTACACCTTC. This encodes CASSPSQYGYTF.

There are many counts of this clone. The V and J genes are TRBV5-1 and TRBJ2-7, with unresolved D. With 1 base removed from V and 6 bases from J, the gap between germline ends came to 5 bases. CDR3 length: 11 amino acids. CDR1 SGHRS and CDR2 YFSETQ come from the germline V gene. In nucleotides, the CDR3 is TGCGCCAGCAGCTTGTATAGCGAGCAGTACTTC. The encoded protein is CASSLYSEQYF.

This clone came up many times. The chain is built from TRBV11-1 and TRBJ2-4; a possible D gene is TRBD1 (6 bases). CDR3 length: 12 amino acids. CDR1 and CDR2 from the germline V gene are SGHAT and FQDESV (reference sequence). With 4 bases removed from V and 12 bases from J, the gap between germline ends came to 13 bases. The chain's CDR3 is CASSSQGRRQYF. The CDR3 region has the DNA TGTGCCAGCAGCTCTCAGGGGAGACGTCAGTACTTC.

This clone was seen ten or more times. The chain employs TRBV7-2 and TRBJ2-7, with 7 positions matching TRBD1. Germline values: CDR1 SGHTA, CDR2 FQGNSA. This CDR3 comprises 14 residues. V lost 7 bases and J lost 0; bases outside the gene matches: 6. The CDR3 coding sequence is TGTGCCAGCACCCCCGGGACAGACTCCTACGAGCAGTACTTC. Encoded protein: CASTPGTDSYEQYF.

In this sample, this clone turned up many times. The identical CDR3 is also encoded by other nucleotide sequences in the sample. The genes are TRBV19 and TRBJ1-3; D is possibly TRBD1 (6 bases). V lost 5 bases and J 8 bases, leaving 16 bases between the germline ends. The CDR3 is 14 residues long. The germline gives CDR1 LNHDA, CDR2 SQIVND (reference sequence). CDR3 nucleotide sequence: TGTGCCAGTAGTCAGCGGACAGTTGCTGACACCATATATTTT. This gives the protein CASSQRTVADTIYF.

This clone came up many times. This chain links TRBV27 with TRBJ2-2, with D possibly being TRBD1 (5 bases). The CDR3 runs 15 residues. Trimming pared 2 bases from V and 0 bases from J, leaving 7 bases between. The germline CDR1 and CDR2 sequences are MNHEY and SMNVEV (reference sequence). CDR3 DNA: TGTGCCAGCAGTTTAAGGGGTACGAACACCGGGGAGCTGTTTTTT. Translation: CASSLRGTNTGELFF.

This clone was picked up many times. The V and J genes are TRBV6-1 and TRBJ2-2, with a tentative D call TRBD2 (6 bases). Germline V gene data show CDR1 as MNHNS and CDR2 as SASEGT. This CDR3 has 17 amino acids. V was pared by 1 base and J by 3 bases, with 15 bases between. Here the CDR3 reads CASSEGEGRRDTGELFF. CDR3 DNA sequence: TGTGCCAGCAGTGAAGGAGAGGGCAGGAGGGACACCGGGGAGCTGTTTTTT.

This clone was detected ten times or more. V is TRBV5-1 and J is TRBJ2-5; 8 bases match TRBD2. V dropped 0 bases and J dropped 4; count of bases not matched to a gene: 5. CDR1 is SGHRS, CDR2 YFSETQ, per germline. CDR3 length equals 15 residues. The CDR3 DNA sequence: TGCGCCAGCAGCTTGGGAAACGGGAGGGTAGAGACCCAGTACTTC. Its protein product is CASSLGNGRVETQYF.

This clone was recorded many times. V is TRBV28 and J is TRBJ2-1; D perhaps matches TRBD2 (5 bases). V was cut by 1 base and J by 7 bases, with 11 bases left in between. CDR3 length: 14 amino acids. Per germline, CDR1 MDHEN and CDR2 SYDVKM. The CDR3 loop is CASSLSGSRNEQFF. CDR3 in DNA: TGTGCCAGCAGTTTATCGGGGAGTAGGAATGAGCAGTTCTTC.

The sample holds many counts of this clone. The CDR3, as DNA: TGTGCCAGCAGCTTAGTTGGACTAGCGGCCCCTAGCACAGATACGCAGTATTTT. It is translated as CASSLVGLAAPSTDTQYF. The V gene is TRBV11-2, the J gene TRBJ2-3; 10 bases agree with TRBD2. The CDR3 loop spans 18 amino acids. Germline CDR1 and CDR2: SGHAT and FQNNGV. V lost 1 base and J lost 0; bases outside the gene matches: 7.

This clone was seen repeatedly, ten times or more. The genes are TRBV10-2 and TRBJ2-1; the D gene is possibly TRBD2 (6 bases). The CDR3 loop spans 15 amino acids. The V gene's germline CDR1 is WSHSY and CDR2 SAAADI. V dropped 6 bases and J dropped 5 bases, with 17 bases sitting between them. CDR3 DNA sequence: TGCGCCAGCAGAGGACCAACGCTAGCGAACAATGAGCAGTTCTTC. This sequence encodes CASRGPTLANNEQFF.

This clone was counted many times. An end of the junction differs from the germline gene, which may be a read error. The chain couples TRBV13 to TRBJ2-7, with TRBD2 matching over 10 bases. This CDR3 is built from 15 residues. Germline assignment: CDR1 PRHDT and CDR2 FYEKMQ (reference sequence). As DNA, the CDR3 is TGTGCCAGCAGGTTAGCGGGAGGTAGCACCTACGAGCAGTACTTC. Protein: CASRLAGGSTYEQYF.

To note about this clone: This could be a read error, since a much larger clone is one nucleotide away. The genes are TRBV5-6 and TRBJ2-7, with 7 bases lining up with TRBD1. The CDR3 is 16 amino acids. Per germline, CDR1 SGHDT and CDR2 YYEEEE. Losses at the gene ends were 4 bases for V and 0 bases for J; bases not matched to a gene: 10. CDR3 residues: CASSQQLGGHSYEQYF. The CDR3 nucleotides are TGTGCCAGCAGCCAACAATTAGGGGGCCACTCCTACGAGCAGTACTTC.

Details on this clone: The final CDR3 position lacks the conserved phenylalanine or tryptophan, pointing to a likely read error. The chain has TRBV6-2 or TRBV6-3 and TRBJ2-1, with TRBD2 identical over 8 bases. Germline V gene lookup returns CDR1 MNHEY and CDR2 SVGEGT. CDR3 length equals 18 residues. J gave up 1 base and V 3 bases, and 11 bases lay outside the gene matches. This CDR3 reads CASSYTGGFLRSYNEQFL. The CDR3 coding sequence is TGTGCCAGCAGTTATACGGGAGGGTTTTTAAGATCCTACAATGAGCAGTTCTTG.

With regard to this clone: Just one base apart from a much larger clone, this may be a read error. The V and J genes are TRBV7-2 and TRBJ2-5; D is possibly TRBD1 or TRBD2 (5 bases each). CDR3 length: 15 amino acids. Germline loops: CDR1 SGHTA, CDR2 FQGNSA. The CDR3 sequence: CASSPSYHQGETKYF. CDR3 DNA sequence: TGTGCCAGCAGCCCCTCGTACCACCAGGGAGAGACCAAGTACTTC.

This clone has a handful of counts. This may stem from a read error, because a much larger clone lies one nucleotide away. The chain links TRBV10-2 to TRBJ1-1; D is unclear. This CDR3 is 11 amino acids long. Trimming stripped 10 bases from V and 3 bases from J, with 9 bases between. Germline loops: CDR1 WSHSY, CDR2 SAAADI. The CDR3 spells CAISLHTEAFF. The CDR3 DNA sequence: TGCGCCATCAGCCTGCACACTGAAGCTTTCTTT.